The 25 T cell receptor beta chains below come from one sample, sequenced in a study of blood T cell repertoires in COVID-19. Assay: immunoSEQ multiplex PCR; the TCRdb copy retains only in-frame clones and omits some. The profile covers about 180,000 clones, with roughly 88% appearing a single time and nearly 15% taken by the ten largest. The source material was PBMCs or T cells enriched from blood (not recorded which). The origin of the receptors is a man aged 50-59 years who had recovered from COVID-19.

Written as DNA, the CDR3 is TGTGCCAGCAGCCAAGGAGGGTACAGCCGATACGAGCAGTACTTC. Its protein product is CASSQGGYSRYEQYF. This sequence joins TRBV3-1 (or the pseudogene TRBV3-2) and TRBJ2-7; D perhaps matches TRBD2 (5 bases). Trimming shortened V by 1 base and J by 4 bases, and 14 bases separated the two germline ends. CDR1 and CDR2 (germline): LGHDT, YNNKEL (reference sequence). This CDR3 contains 15 residues.

The V call is TRBV5-1, the J call TRBJ1-1; 7 bases align to TRBD1. There are 15 residues in the CDR3. Germline assignment: CDR1 SGHRS and CDR2 YFSETQ. Trimming cost V 4 bases and J 1 base; bases outside gene matches: 7. The CDR3 sequence is CASSALQGRNTEAFF. CDR3 coding DNA: TGCGCCAGCAGCGCTCTACAGGGGAGGAACACTGAAGCTTTCTTT. The whole variable domain, remainder taken from reference TRBV5-1 and TRBJ1-1, is KAGVTQTPRYLIKTRGQQVTLSCSPISGHRSVSWYQQTPGQGLQFLFEYFSETQRNKGNFPGRFSGRQFSNSRSEMNVSTLELGDSALYLCASSALQGRNTEAFFGQGTRLTVV.

The rearrangement joins TRBV6-1 to TRBJ1-5; possible D gene TRBD1, 5 bases. The CDR3 is 13 residues long. Trimming left V 3 bases short and J 5 bases short, with 8 bases between. Germline V gene lookup returns CDR1 MNHNS and CDR2 SASEGT. The CDR3 sequence is CASSDDSDQPQHF. The DNA for the CDR3 is TGTGCCAGCAGTGATGACAGTGATCAGCCCCAGCATTTT.

This clone was seen more than once but under ten times. V and J are TRBV30 and TRBJ1-6; the match to TRBD1 covers 10 bases. Germline assignment: CDR1 GTSNPN and CDR2 SVGIG (reference sequence). The CDR3 consists of 15 residues. V lost 1 base to trimming and J lost 9 bases; unmatched junction nucleotides: 6. CDR3 protein: CAWSARQGAGSPLHF. Here the CDR3 DNA reads TGTGCCTGGAGTGCTCGACAGGGGGCGGGTTCACCCCTCCACTTT.

The chain uses TRBV30 and TRBJ1-5, with D possibly being TRBD1 (6 bases). The ends were cut back, 5 bases at V and 5 bases at J, with 19 bases in the middle. The V gene's germline CDR1 is GTSNPN and CDR2 SVGIG (reference sequence). The CDR3 has 15 residues. The DNA of the CDR3 is TGTGCCTGGTCAAGACAGCCAGGGACATATCAGCCCCAGCATTTT. Protein: CAWSRQPGTYQPQHF.

This chain uses TRBV9 with TRBJ1-5; tentatively, D is TRBD1 (5 bases). The CDR3 is 12 amino acids. CDR1 and CDR2 from the germline V gene are SGDLS and YYNGEE. V gave up 7 bases and J gave up 5 bases, with 10 bases separating them. The CDR3 spells CASGAGDQPQHF. The DNA of the CDR3 is TGTGCCAGCGGGGCTGGGGATCAGCCCCAGCATTTT.

This clone has more than one count but fewer than ten. The V and J genes are TRBV5-1 and TRBJ1-2; 11 nucleotides agree with TRBD1. This CDR3 has 15 amino acids. Germline trimming cut 0 bases from V and 6 bases from J; bases unmatched to any gene: 4. The germline V gene encodes CDR1 SGHRS and CDR2 YFSETQ. CDR3 sequence: CASSLDGTGGDGYTF. The CDR3, as DNA: TGCGCCAGCAGCTTGGACGGGACAGGGGGTGATGGCTACACCTTC.

The chain employs TRBV6-6 and TRBJ2-7; possibly TRBD2 for D (5 bases). In germline, CDR1 is MNHNY, CDR2 SVGAGI (reference sequence). Trimming pared 4 bases from V and 0 bases from J, leaving 10 bases between. This CDR3 is built from 14 residues. The CDR3 bases are TGTGCCAGCAGTTCGTATACTAGCTCCTACGAGCAGTACTTC. Amino acids: CASSSYTSSYEQYF.

This chain uses TRBV27 with TRBJ2-7; D ambiguous. This CDR3 is 16 amino acids long. Germline V CDR1 and CDR2: MNHEY, SMNVEV (reference sequence). Trimming took off 3 bases at V and 3 bases at J, with 18 bases between the two ends. CDR3 DNA: TGTGCCAGCAGTTTGGTTGGATTGGGCAAAGACTACGAGCAGTACTTC. Translating it yields CASSLVGLGKDYEQYF.

The J gene is TRBJ2-5, the V gene TRBV27; TRBD1 matches 9 bases. The CDR3 is made up of 12 amino acids. V shed 8 bases and J 5 bases; nucleotides not matched to a gene: 3. Germline lookup yields CDR1 MNHEY and CDR2 SMNVEV (reference sequence). The CDR3 region is CASGDREETQYF. The CDR3 bases are TGTGCCAGCGGGGACAGGGAGGAGACCCAGTACTTC.

This clone was seen once. This chain connects TRBV5-1 to TRBJ1-1, with 7 bases matching TRBD1. Germline V gene sequence: CDR1 SGHRS, CDR2 YFSETQ. The CDR3 extends over 15 amino acids. V lost 4 bases to trimming and J lost 4 bases; unmatched junction nucleotides: 10. The CDR3 region has the DNA TGCGCCAGCAGCAAAATAACACAGGGGACCACTGAAGCTTTCTTT. Translating it yields CASSKITQGTTEAFF.

V is TRBV19 and J is TRBJ2-1; 11 bases line up with TRBD1. Germline V gives CDR1 LNHDA, CDR2 SQIVND (reference sequence). The junction had 8 bases not matched to a gene; V was cut back by 4 bases and J by 9 bases. The CDR3 runs to 15 residues. The CDR3 DNA reads TGTGCCAGTAGTACTCCGGGACAGGGGGGACGTGAGCAGTTCTTC. It is translated as CASSTPGQGGREQFF.

The chain employs TRBV9 and TRBJ1-2; tentative D call: TRBD1 (6 bases). This CDR3 comprises 14 residues. V gave up 8 bases and J gave up 3 bases, with 17 bases separating them. Per the germline V gene, CDR1 is SGDLS and CDR2 is YYNGEE. CDR3 loop: CASNTGIGDYGYTF. For the CDR3, the DNA is TGTGCCAGTAATACAGGGATTGGTGACTATGGCTACACCTTC.

This chain links TRBV11-3 with TRBJ2-1, with a possible D match to TRBD1 (6 bases). Germline V gene sequence: CDR1 SGHNT, CDR2 YENEEA. The CDR3 is 15 amino acids. Trimming left V 1 base short and J 5 bases short, with 12 bases between. CDR3 DNA sequence: TGTGCCAGCAGCTTAGGGTTGGACAGCCACAATGAGCAGTTCTTC. This encodes CASSLGLDSHNEQFF.

This clone was observed a single time. The V and J genes are TRBV10-2 and TRBJ1-1; D possibly corresponds to TRBD1 (5 bases). Germline values: CDR1 WSHSY, CDR2 SAAADI. V lost 3 bases and J lost 0, with 8 bases in between. The CDR3 contains 14 residues. CDR3 coding DNA: TGCGCCAGCAGTGATCCCAGGGTGAACACTGAAGCTTTCTTT. Translated, it gives CASSDPRVNTEAFF.

The chain couples TRBV3-1 (or the pseudogene TRBV3-2) to TRBJ1-2, with D unclear. Trimming pared 1 base from V and 4 bases from J, leaving 7 bases between. This CDR3 spans 13 amino acids. Per the germline V gene, CDR1 is LGHDT and CDR2 is YNNKEL (reference sequence). The CDR3 loop is CASSQVQTYGYTF. In DNA, the CDR3 is TGTGCCAGCAGCCAAGTACAGACCTATGGCTACACCTTC.

V and J are TRBV12-3 or TRBV12-4 and TRBJ1-1, with TRBD1 matching 7 bases. V dropped 3 bases and J dropped 11; count of bases not matched to a gene: 9. This CDR3 has 13 residues. The CDR3 is CASSFVGGLRAFF. CDR3 DNA: TGTGCCAGCAGTTTTGTAGGGGGCTTACGGGCTTTCTTT.

This chain uses TRBV3-1 (or the pseudogene TRBV3-2) with TRBJ2-1; no definite D call. V was pared by 2 bases and J by 2 bases, with 10 bases between. Germline CDR1 is LGHDT and CDR2 is YNNKEL (reference sequence). CDR3 size: 15 residues. The CDR3 sequence is CASSQLGYTYNEQFF. CDR3 coding DNA: TGTGCCAGCAGCCAACTCGGGTACACCTACAATGAGCAGTTCTTC.

J is TRBJ2-5 and V is TRBV5-4; possibly TRBD2 for D (6 bases). CDR3 length: 14 residues. CDR1 and CDR2 (germline): SGHNT, YYREEE (reference sequence). V was shortened by 4 bases and J by 5 bases, with 15 bases between the two germline ends. The CDR3 is CASSPRGAGETQYF. The CDR3 bases are TGTGCCAGCAGCCCCAGAGGGGCGGGGGAGACCCAGTACTTC.

V is TRBV28 and J is TRBJ1-2; D ambiguous. This CDR3 contains 13 residues. V gave up 3 bases and J gave up 0 bases, with 5 bases separating them. Germline values: CDR1 MDHEN, CDR2 SYDVKM. The CDR3, as DNA: TGTGCCAGCAGTTTGAGGTCTAACTATGGCTACACCTTC. This encodes CASSLRSNYGYTF.

The chain joins TRBV10-3 to TRBJ1-1; 9 nucleotides align to TRBD1. CDR1 and CDR2 (germline): ENHRY, SYGVKD. V lost 0 bases, J lost 1 base, and 0 bases stayed unmatched. The CDR3 is 15 residues long. The CDR3 DNA is TGTGCCATCAGTGAGTCGGGACAGGGGAACACTGAAGCTTTCTTT. This translates into CAISESGQGNTEAFF.

The rearrangement uses TRBV5-1 and TRBJ2-5, with D possibly matching TRBD2 (7 bases). CDR3 length: 15 residues. V was trimmed by 0 bases and J by 4 bases, leaving 13 bases between them. Germline V gives CDR1 SGHRS, CDR2 YFSETQ. The CDR3 DNA is TGCGCCAGCAGCTTGGCCCGGGGGGCCGGAGAGACCCAGTACTTC. Protein sequence: CASSLARGAGETQYF. Based on the CDR3 plus reference TRBV5-1 and TRBJ2-5, the full variable domain is KAGVTQTPRYLIKTRGQQVTLSCSPISGHRSVSWYQQTPGQGLQFLFEYFSETQRNKGNFPGRFSGRQFSNSRSEMNVSTLELGDSALYLCASSLARGAGETQYFGPGTRLLVL.

The chain employs TRBV7-3 and TRBJ2-1; 7 nucleotides agree with TRBD2. This CDR3 region has 16 residues. V dropped 5 bases and J dropped 5; count of bases not matched to a gene: 12. Germline assignment: CDR1 SGHTA and CDR2 FQGTGA. The CDR3 spells CASSPMSAGVNNEQFF. The CDR3 region has the DNA TGTGCCAGCAGCCCTATGTCGGCGGGGGTAAACAATGAGCAGTTCTTC.

This clone was counted once. The rearrangement uses TRBV5-1 and TRBJ2-1, with 9 bases that match TRBD1. The length of the CDR3 is 16 residues. CDR1 and CDR2 (germline): SGHRS, YFSETQ. Germline trimming cut 4 bases from V and 6 bases from J; bases unmatched to any gene: 11. The CDR3 sequence: CASSGGTGGDSNEQFF. CDR3 DNA: TGCGCCAGCAGCGGGGGAACAGGGGGCGATTCCAATGAGCAGTTCTTC.

This clone was recorded only once. The chain employs TRBV6-6 and TRBJ1-2; D perhaps matches TRBD1 (5 bases). There are 13 residues in the CDR3. The germline V gene encodes CDR1 MNHNY and CDR2 SVGAGI (reference sequence). Deletions cut 7 bases from V and 8 bases from J, with 17 bases between. CDR3 sequence: CASTLGGTEGYTF. The CDR3 nucleotides read TGTGCCAGCACCCTTGGGGGGACGGAAGGCTACACCTTC.